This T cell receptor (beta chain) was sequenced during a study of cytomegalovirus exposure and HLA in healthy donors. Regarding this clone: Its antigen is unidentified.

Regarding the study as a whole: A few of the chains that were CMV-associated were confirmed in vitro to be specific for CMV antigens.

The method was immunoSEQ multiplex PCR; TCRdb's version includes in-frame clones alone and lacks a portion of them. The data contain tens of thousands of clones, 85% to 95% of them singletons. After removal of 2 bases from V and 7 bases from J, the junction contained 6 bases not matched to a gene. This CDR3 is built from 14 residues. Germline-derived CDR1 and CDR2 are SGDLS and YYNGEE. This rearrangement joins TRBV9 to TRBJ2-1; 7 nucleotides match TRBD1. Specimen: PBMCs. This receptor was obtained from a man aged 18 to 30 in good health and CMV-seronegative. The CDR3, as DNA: TGTGCCAGCAGCGTGGACAGGACCCCGAATGAGCAGTTCTTC. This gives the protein CASSVDRTPNEQFF.